These 15 T cell receptor beta chains share one sample of origin, sequenced in a study of monozygotic twins with inflammatory bowel disease. TCRdb re-called the 5' RACE reads; one entry per CDR3 protein, DNA not given. In all, the sample yields approximately 380,000 distinct CDR3 sequences. The sequenced sample consisted of blood. Receptors were obtained from a human donor with ulcerative colitis or Crohn's disease, or a healthy co-twin of an affected twin (not recorded which).

This chain joins TRBV6-2 or TRBV6-3 and TRBJ1-1; TCRdb's D call, TRBD1, is unchecked because there is no DNA. The CDR3 runs to 15 residues. In germline, CDR1 is MNHEY, CDR2 SVGEGT. The CDR3 loop reads CASSYSAGVNTEAFF.

This chain links TRBV19 with TRBJ2-1; TCRdb's D gene call, TRBD2, goes unchecked for lack of DNA. CDR1 and CDR2 (germline): LNHDA, SQIVND (reference sequence). This CDR3 contains 19 residues. The chain's CDR3 is CASSIGLAGAISSYNEQFF.

The chain recombines TRBV4-1 with TRBJ1-5; TCRdb picks TRBD1, but there is no DNA to check that call. The V gene's germline CDR1 is MGHRA and CDR2 YSYEKL. CDR3 size: 16 residues. The CDR3 spells CASSQGYERGNQPQHF.

V usage is TRBV19 and J usage is TRBJ2-3; as DNA is missing, the TRBD1 call by TCRdb cannot be tested. The CDR3 contains 13 residues. CDR1 and CDR2 from the germline V gene are LNHDA and SQIVND (reference sequence). CDR3 residues: CASRQGAADTQYF.

The CDR3 loop reads CASSQGGNTIYF. The rearrangement joins TRBV4-1 to TRBJ1-3. Germline V gene sequence: CDR1 MGHRA, CDR2 YSYEKL. The CDR3 is 12 amino acids.

The chain couples TRBV10-3 to TRBJ2-3; the TCRdb call, TRBD2, lacks DNA for checking. Germline assignment: CDR1 ENHRY and CDR2 SYGVKD. The CDR3 has 14 residues. The CDR3 here is CAISGTTSTDTQYF.

CDR3 sequence reads: CASSPRTGRNEQFF. The genes are TRBV5-4 and TRBJ2-1; TCRdb's assignment of TRBD1 cannot be checked, as there is no DNA. The CDR3 spans 14 residues. CDR1 is SGHNT, CDR2 YYREEE, per germline (reference sequence).

The V call is TRBV5-1, the J call TRBJ2-5; TCRdb's D call, TRBD2, is unchecked because there is no DNA. CDR3 length: 14 residues. Germline loops: CDR1 SGHRS, CDR2 YFSETQ. The CDR3 sequence is CASSLGLFPETQYF.

This rearrangement joins TRBV5-1 to TRBJ2-2. CDR3 length equals 16 residues. CDR1 SGHRS and CDR2 YFSETQ come from the germline V gene. CDR3 region: CASSLDYPTNTGELFF.

The chain links TRBV12-3 or TRBV12-4 to TRBJ1-1. The CDR3 covers 14 residues. The CDR3: CASSYYGENTETFF.

V usage is TRBV5-6 and J usage is TRBJ2-2; the TCRdb D gene call, TRBD1, has no DNA to confirm it. Germline V gives CDR1 SGHDT, CDR2 YYEEEE. The CDR3 loop spans 15 amino acids. The CDR3 sequence is CASSRDRAATGELFF. Full variable domain (remainder filled in from reference TRBV5-6 and TRBJ2-2): DAGVTQSPTHLIKTRGQQVTLRCSPKSGHDTVSWYQQALGQGPQFIFQYYEEEERQRGNFPDRFSGHQFPNYSSELNVNALLLGDSALYLCASSRDRAATGELFFGEGSRLTVL.

The chain has TRBV6-2 or TRBV6-3 and TRBJ1-3. Germline-derived CDR1 and CDR2 are MNHEY and SVGEGT. This CDR3 is 15 amino acids long. The CDR3 is CASTRTESSGNTIYF.

The chain uses TRBV12-3 or TRBV12-4 and TRBJ1-2; TCRdb indicates TRBD1, and absent DNA this call remains unverified. The CDR3 consists of 14 residues. Here the CDR3 reads CASSTGQENYGYTF.

V usage is TRBV7-2 and J usage is TRBJ2-2; TCRdb lists TRBD1, though no DNA is available to test this call. Germline V gene data show CDR1 as SGHTA and CDR2 as FQGNSA. This CDR3 region has 15 residues. CDR3 sequence: CASSSAGQGPPKLFF.

The V gene is TRBV3-1, the J gene TRBJ2-5; TCRdb's assignment of TRBD1 cannot be checked, as there is no DNA. CDR1 is LGHDT and CDR2 is YNNKEL in the germline V gene (reference sequence). CDR3 length: 16 residues. The CDR3 region is CASSQDRGGLEETQYF.